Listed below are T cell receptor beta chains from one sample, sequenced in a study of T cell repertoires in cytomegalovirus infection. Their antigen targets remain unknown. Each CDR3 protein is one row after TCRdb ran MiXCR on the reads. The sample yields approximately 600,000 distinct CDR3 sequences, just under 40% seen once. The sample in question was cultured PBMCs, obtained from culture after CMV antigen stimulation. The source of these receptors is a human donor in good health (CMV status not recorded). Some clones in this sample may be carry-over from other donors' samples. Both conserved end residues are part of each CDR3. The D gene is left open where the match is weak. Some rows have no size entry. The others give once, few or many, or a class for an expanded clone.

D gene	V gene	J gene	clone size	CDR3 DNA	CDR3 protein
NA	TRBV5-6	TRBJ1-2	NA	TGTGCCAGCAGCTCCCTTTTAAGCTACACCTTC	CASSSLLSYTF
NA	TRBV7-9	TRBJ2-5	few	TGTGCCAGCAGCTTCCTTAGCGGACAAGAGACCCAGTACTTC	CASSFLSGQETQYF
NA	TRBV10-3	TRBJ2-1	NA	TGTGCCATCAGTCGTGACTGGAACAGGGGGGGCAATGAGCAGTTCTTC	CAISRDWNRGGNEQFF
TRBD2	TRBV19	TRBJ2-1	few	TGTGCCAGTAGCACAGCGGGAGAAGACTACAATGAGCAGTTCTTC	CASSTAGEDYNEQFF
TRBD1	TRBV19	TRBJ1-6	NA	TGTGCCAGTCTGGGACAGACAAAGAATTCACCCCTCCACTTT	CASLGQTKNSPLHF
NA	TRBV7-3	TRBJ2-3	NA	TGTGCCAGCAGCTCTAAAAATACGGGAGATACGCAGTATTTT	CASSSKNTGDTQYF
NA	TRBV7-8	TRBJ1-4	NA	TGTGCCAGCAGCCTACATATGGATCTGACAGTCGAAAAACTGTTTTTT	CASSLHMDLTVEKLFF
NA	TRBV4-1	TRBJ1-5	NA	TGTGCCAGCAGCCAAGAGGGACCCGTAAATCAGCCCCAGCATTTT	CASSQEGPVNQPQHF
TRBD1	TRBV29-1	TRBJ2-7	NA	TGCAGCGTGAATAACAGGGGGCAAGGCTCCTACGAGCAGTACTTC	CSVNNRGQGSYEQYF
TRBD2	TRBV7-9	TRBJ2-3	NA	TGTGCCAGCGGACTAGCGGGGGGGCACGGAGATACGCAGTATTTT	CASGLAGGHGDTQYF
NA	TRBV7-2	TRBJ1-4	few	TGTGCCAGCAGCTTAGGGTCCCCCGCGATTAATGAAAAACTGTTTTTT	CASSLGSPAINEKLFF
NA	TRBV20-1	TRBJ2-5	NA	TGCAGTGCAGAAGCGGGCCCAGAGACCCAGTACTTC	CSAEAGPETQYF
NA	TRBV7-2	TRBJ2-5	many	TGTGCCAGCAGTCGCGGGGTTGAGACCCAGTACTTC	CASSRGVETQYF
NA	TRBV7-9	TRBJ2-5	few	TGTGCCAGCAGCTTTTTCCAAGAGACCCAGTACTTC	CASSFFQETQYF
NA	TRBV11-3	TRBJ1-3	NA	TGTGCCAGCAGCTCCCGGAGTGATGGAAACACCATATATTTT	CASSSRSDGNTIYF
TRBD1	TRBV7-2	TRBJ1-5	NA	TGTGCCAGCAGCTTAGCAACAGGGGGCTCCCAGCCCCAGCATTTT	CASSLATGGSQPQHF
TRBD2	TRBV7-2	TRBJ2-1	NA	TGTGCCAGCAGCTTACTCCCCGGGGGGGCCGGTACTGAGCAGTTCTTC	CASSLLPGGAGTEQFF
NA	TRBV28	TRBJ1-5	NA	TGTGCCAGCAGTTTAAGGGACCATAGCAATCAGCCCCAGCATTTT	CASSLRDHSNQPQHF
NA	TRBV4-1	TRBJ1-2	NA	TGCGCCAGCAGCCATCGGGGGCCCGATGGCTACACCTTC	CASSHRGPDGYTF
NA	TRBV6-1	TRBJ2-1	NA	TGTGCCAGCAGCCGACTAGAGTACAATGAGCAGTTCTTC	CASSRLEYNEQFF
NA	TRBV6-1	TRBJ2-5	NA	TGTGCCAGCAGTGAAGACAGGGTAGTGGAGACCCAGTACTTC	CASSEDRVVETQYF
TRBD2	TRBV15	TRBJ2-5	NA	TGTGCCACCAGCAGATCTGGACTAGCCGCGAAGTACCAAGAGACCCAGTACTTC	CATSRSGLAAKYQETQYF
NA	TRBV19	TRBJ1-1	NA	TGTGCCAGTAGTATAGATCTTTGGTCGAACACTGAAGCTTTCTTT	CASSIDLWSNTEAFF
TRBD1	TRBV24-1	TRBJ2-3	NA	TGTGCCACGGGACAGGGGATAGATACGCAGTATTTT	CATGQGIDTQYF
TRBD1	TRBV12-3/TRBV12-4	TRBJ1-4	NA	TGTGCCAGCAGCCTGACAGGGGTTAATGAAAAACTGTTTTTT	CASSLTGVNEKLFF
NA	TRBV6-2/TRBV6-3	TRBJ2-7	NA	TGTGCCAGCAGTTACCAGGCTAGCTCCTACGAGCAGTACTTC	CASSYQASSYEQYF
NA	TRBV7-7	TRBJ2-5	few	TGTGCCAGCAGCCCTCCCCCGCGACTAGGGGAGACCCAGTACTTC	CASSPPPRLGETQYF
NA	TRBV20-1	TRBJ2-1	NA	TGCAGTGCTAGAAACCGGGACATATACAATGAGCAGTTCTTC	CSARNRDIYNEQFF
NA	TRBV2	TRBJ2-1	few	TGTGCCAGCAGTACTAGGTTGAGCTCCTACAATGAGCAGTTCTTC	CASSTRLSSYNEQFF
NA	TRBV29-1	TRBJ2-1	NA	TGCAGCGCCGCCACCGCGGGGTGGGAAGGTGCGGAGCAGTTCTTC	CSAATAGWEGAEQFF
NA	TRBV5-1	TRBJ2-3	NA	TGCGCCAGCAGCTTTCGGGGGATGAACGCGGGCACAGATACGCAGTATTTT	CASSFRGMNAGTDTQYF
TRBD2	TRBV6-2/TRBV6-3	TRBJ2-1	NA	TGTGCCAGCAGTGCCGGGGGGGGGCTTTACAATGAGCAGTTCTTC	CASSAGGGLYNEQFF
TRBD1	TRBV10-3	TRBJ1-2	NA	TGTGCCATCAGTGCAACGGGACAGGGGGCGCTATATGGCTACACCTTC	CAISATGQGALYGYTF
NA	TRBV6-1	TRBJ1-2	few	TGTGCCAGCAAAAGGGGGAGTTCTAACTATGGCTACACCTTC	CASKRGSSNYGYTF
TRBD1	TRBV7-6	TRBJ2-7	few	TGTGCCAGCAGCTTAGCAGGGGGCCTTGGGGGCGCGTACGAGCAGTACTTC	CASSLAGGLGGAYEQYF
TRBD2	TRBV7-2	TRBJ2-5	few	TGTGCCAGCAGTTCGGGGACTAGCGGGGGATGGGGGGAGACCCAGTACTTC	CASSSGTSGGWGETQYF
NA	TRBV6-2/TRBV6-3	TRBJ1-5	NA	TGTGCCAGCAGTTACTTTATAGCCGTTTGGAGGGCTAAAAATTCAGACAACTATCAGCCCCAGCATTTT	CASSYFIAVWRAKNSDNYQPQHF
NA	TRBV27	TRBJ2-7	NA	TGTGCCAGCAGTTTGGGGTCCCGCTTGAGTGAGCAGTACTTC	CASSLGSRLSEQYF
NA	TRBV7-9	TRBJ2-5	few	TGTGCCAGCAGCTTTATAACGTGGGAAGAGACCCAGTACTTC	CASSFITWEETQYF